This TCR beta chain was documented in a study of cytomegalovirus exposure and HLA in healthy donors (dated by TCRdb to about 2017). About the investigation overall: A later analysis indicated that the 130 or so validation repertoires were generated on the platform also employed for the approximately 700 repertoires of the first cohort. The study aimed to test whether cataloging public T cell receptors could reveal signatures of past pathogen exposure. In addition to the first cohort of hundreds of subjects, a separate validation cohort of some 120 different subjects was used. To predict cytomegalovirus infection status, the study brought together high-throughput TCR immunosequencing, statistical association of individual TCRs with disease status, and machine learning. Study-level results and caveats: The study listed 150 to 200 TCR beta chains as associated with cytomegalovirus. Across donors, most TCR sequences were observed very rarely, whereas some public TCRs were present in many individuals. The validation cohort had no HLA typing available for a later analysis, so co-occurrence within that cohort was assessed over all 130 or so repertoires. Cytomegalovirus status was reported to be diagnosed by the classifier with high specificity and sensitivity in both the original and validation cohorts. Of the cluster scores, 85% to 95% were above 0 in a later analysis, which found that TCRs clustered in the first cohort also tended to co-occur in the 120 validation repertoires. A few of the identified cytomegalovirus-associated TCR beta chains were confirmed in vitro to be specific for cytomegalovirus antigens. According to the authors, the approach could potentially be generalized to other disease states and immunological phenotypes.

To prepare the library, the immunoSEQ multiplex PCR assay was applied. In the original analysis: A statistical classification framework was developed to diagnose cytomegalovirus status using the catalog of TCR beta chain sequences. TCRdb obtained this table from immuneACCESS and retained in-frame rearrangements with V and J assigned. These tables miss some clones; where compared with another copy, unresolved V genes account for less than half of the shortfall, and the remainder is unexplained. From that table come the V and J calls and clone size; the DNA was used to work out D and trimming. This sample lists some 120,000 clones; about 87% were detected once. Under 2% of the sample rests with the top ten. As regards this clone: Which antigen it targets is not known. No qualities accompany the bases; no much larger clone lies one base away.

Donors formed part of the validation cohort, which comprised 120 subjects and was distinct from the first cohort of 666 subjects. CDR1 is given as MNHEY and CDR2 as SVGAGI, both from the germline V gene. For this chain, trimming is 1 base at the V end and 4 bases at the J end, and the number of junction bases without a gene match is 3. The CDR3 covers 14 residues, taking in both the cysteine and the phenylalanine. Kept here is only the CDR3 DNA, which spans 42 bases and is read in frame from base 1. Recombination joined TRBV6-5 with TRBJ2-7; 8 nucleotides in the junction match TRBD1. This receptor was taken from a young woman in good health and CMV-seronegative. Sequenced material: PBMCs. The CDR3 corresponds to CASSYWTGQYEQYF. The bases are TGTGCCAGCAGTTACTGGACAGGGCAGTACGAGCAGTACTTC.